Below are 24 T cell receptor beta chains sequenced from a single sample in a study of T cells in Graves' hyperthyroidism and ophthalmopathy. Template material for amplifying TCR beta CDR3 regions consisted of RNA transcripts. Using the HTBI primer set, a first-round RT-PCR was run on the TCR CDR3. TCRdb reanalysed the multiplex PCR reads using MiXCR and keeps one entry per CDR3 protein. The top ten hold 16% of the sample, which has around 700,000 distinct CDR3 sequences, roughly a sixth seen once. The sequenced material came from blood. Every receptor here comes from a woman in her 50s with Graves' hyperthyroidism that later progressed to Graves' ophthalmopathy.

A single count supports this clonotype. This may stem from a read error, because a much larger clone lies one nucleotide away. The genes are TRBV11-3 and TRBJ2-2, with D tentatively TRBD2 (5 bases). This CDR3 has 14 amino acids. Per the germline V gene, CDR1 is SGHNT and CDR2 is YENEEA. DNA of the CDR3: TGTGTCAGCAGCTTAGCGTTGAGGACCGGGGAGCTGTTTTTT. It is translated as CVSSLALRTGELFF. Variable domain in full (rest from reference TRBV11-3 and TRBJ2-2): EAGVVQSPRYKIIEKKQPVAFWCNPISGHNTLYWYLQNLGQGPELLIRYENEEAVDDSQLPKDRFSAERLKGVDSTLKIQPAELGDSAVYLCVSSLALRTGELFFGEGSRLTVL.

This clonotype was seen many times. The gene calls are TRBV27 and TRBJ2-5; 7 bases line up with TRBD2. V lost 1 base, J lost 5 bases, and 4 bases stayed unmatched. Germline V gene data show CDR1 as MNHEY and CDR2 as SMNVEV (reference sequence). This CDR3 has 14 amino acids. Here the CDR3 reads CASSLLGGGETQYF. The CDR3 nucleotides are TGTGCCAGCAGTTTATTGGGCGGGGGTGAGACCCAGTACTTC.

CDR3 amino acids: CRAGDATNEKLFF. The CDR3 coding sequence is TGCAGGGCAGGGGATGCAACTAATGAAAAACTGTTTTTT. V usage is TRBV20-1 and J usage is TRBJ1-4; D might be TRBD1 (6 bases). This CDR3 has 13 residues. Per the germline V gene, CDR1 is DFQATT and CDR2 is SNEGSKA (reference sequence).

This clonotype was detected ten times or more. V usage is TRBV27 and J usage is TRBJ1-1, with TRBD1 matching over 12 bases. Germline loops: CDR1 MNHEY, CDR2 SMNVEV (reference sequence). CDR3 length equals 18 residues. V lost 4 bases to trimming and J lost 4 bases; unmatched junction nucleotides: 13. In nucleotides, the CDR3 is TGTGCCAGCAGTTCCGGAACATCCGGGACAGGGGGCCTCACTGAAGCTTTCTTT. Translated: CASSSGTSGTGGLTEAFF.

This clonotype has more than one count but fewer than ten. In DNA, the CDR3 is TGTGCCACCAGCCGGCTTAGCGGGGGGGCCTACGAGCAGTACTTC. It codes for CATSRLSGGAYEQYF. The chain is built from TRBV15 and TRBJ2-7, with 11 bases lining up with TRBD2. The V segment lost 5 bases and the J segment 2 bases; nucleotides outside the gene matches: 5. Germline V lookup: CDR1 LNHNV, CDR2 YYDKDF (reference sequence). The CDR3 is 15 amino acids.

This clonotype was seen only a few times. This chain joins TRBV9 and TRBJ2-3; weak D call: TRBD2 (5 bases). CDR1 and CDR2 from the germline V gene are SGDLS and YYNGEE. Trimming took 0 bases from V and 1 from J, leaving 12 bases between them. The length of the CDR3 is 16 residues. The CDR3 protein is CASSVDWLRGTDTQYF. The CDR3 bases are TGTGCCAGCAGCGTAGATTGGTTGCGGGGCACAGATACGCAGTATTTT.

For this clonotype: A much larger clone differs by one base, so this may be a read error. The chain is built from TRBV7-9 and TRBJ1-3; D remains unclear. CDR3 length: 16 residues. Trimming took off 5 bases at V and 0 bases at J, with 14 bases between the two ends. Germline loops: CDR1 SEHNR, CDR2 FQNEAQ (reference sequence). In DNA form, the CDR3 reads TGTGCCAGCAGCCCCCAGAACCCACGCTCTGGAAACACCATATATTTT. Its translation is CASSPQNPRSGNTIYF.

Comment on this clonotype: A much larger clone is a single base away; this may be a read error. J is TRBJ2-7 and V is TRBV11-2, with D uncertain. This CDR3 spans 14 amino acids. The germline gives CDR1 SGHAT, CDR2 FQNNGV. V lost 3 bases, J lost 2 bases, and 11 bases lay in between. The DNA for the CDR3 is TGTGCCAGCAGCTTCAGGACCGCTGCCTACGAGCAGTACTTC. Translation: CASSFRTAAYEQYF.

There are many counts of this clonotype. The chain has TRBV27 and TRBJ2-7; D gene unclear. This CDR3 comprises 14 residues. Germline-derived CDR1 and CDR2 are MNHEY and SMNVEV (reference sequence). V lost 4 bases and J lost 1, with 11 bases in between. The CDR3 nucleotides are TGTGCCAGCAGTTACCTCCCCGGATCCTACGAGCAGTACTTC. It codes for CASSYLPGSYEQYF.

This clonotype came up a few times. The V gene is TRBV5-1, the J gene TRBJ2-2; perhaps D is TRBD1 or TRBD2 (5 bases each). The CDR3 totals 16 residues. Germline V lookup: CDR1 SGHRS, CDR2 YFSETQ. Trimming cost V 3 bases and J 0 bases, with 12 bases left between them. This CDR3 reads CASSSYGAANTGELFF. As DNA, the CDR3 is TGCGCCAGCAGCTCTTACGGGGCGGCGAACACCGGGGAGCTGTTTTTT.

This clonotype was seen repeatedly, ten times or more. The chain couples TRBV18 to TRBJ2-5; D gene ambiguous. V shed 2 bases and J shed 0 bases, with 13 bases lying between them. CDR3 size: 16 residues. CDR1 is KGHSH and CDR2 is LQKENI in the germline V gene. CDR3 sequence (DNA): TGTGCCAGCTCACCAATGGGTGACTGGTACCAAGAGACCCAGTACTTC. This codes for CASSPMGDWYQETQYF.

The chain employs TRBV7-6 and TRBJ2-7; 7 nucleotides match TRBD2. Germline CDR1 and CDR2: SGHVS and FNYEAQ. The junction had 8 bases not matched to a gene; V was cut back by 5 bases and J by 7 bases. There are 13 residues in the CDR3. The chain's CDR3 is CASSTGTNYEQYF. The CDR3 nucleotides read TGTGCCAGCAGCACCGGGACTAACTATGAGCAGTACTTC.

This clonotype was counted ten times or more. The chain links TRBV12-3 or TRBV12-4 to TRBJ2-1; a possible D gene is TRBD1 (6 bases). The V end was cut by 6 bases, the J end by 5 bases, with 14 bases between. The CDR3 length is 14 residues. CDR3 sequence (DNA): TGTGCCAGCAGGGGGGCAGGGCGGGACAATGAGCAGTTCTTC. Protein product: CASRGAGRDNEQFF.

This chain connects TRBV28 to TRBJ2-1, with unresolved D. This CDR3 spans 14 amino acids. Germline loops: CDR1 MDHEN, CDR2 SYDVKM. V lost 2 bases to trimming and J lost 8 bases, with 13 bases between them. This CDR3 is CASSLTGQDDEQFF. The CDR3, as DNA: TGTGCCAGCAGTTTAACTGGCCAGGACGATGAGCAGTTCTTC.

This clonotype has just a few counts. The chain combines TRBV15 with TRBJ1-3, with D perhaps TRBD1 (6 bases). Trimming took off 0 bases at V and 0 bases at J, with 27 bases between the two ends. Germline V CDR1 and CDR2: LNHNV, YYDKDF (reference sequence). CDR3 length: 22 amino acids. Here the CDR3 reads CATSREEQGRGRLAFSGNTIYF. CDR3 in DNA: TGTGCCACCAGCAGAGAGGAACAGGGCAGAGGCCGTCTCGCGTTCTCTGGAAACACCATATATTTT.

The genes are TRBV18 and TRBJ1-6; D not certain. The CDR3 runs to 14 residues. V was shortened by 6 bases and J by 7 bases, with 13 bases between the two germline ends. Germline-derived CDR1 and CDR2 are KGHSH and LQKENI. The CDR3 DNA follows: TGTGCCAGCTCTCCTTCGGGAGACAATTCACCCCTCCACTTT. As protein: CASSPSGDNSPLHF.

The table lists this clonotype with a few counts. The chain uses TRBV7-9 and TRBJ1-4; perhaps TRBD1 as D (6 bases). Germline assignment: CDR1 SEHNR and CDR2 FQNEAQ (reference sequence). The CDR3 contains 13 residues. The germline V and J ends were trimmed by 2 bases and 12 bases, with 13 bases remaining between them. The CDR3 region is CASSLSGGPELFF. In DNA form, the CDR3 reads TGTGCCAGCAGCTTATCGGGGGGCCCAGAACTGTTTTTT.

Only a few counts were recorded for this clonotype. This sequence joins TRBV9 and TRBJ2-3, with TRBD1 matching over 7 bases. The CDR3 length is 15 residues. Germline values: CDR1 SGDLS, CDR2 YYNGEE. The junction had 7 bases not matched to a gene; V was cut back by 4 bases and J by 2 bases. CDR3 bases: TGTGCCAGCAGCCTACAGGGGCATCTCACAGATACGCAGTATTTT. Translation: CASSLQGHLTDTQYF.

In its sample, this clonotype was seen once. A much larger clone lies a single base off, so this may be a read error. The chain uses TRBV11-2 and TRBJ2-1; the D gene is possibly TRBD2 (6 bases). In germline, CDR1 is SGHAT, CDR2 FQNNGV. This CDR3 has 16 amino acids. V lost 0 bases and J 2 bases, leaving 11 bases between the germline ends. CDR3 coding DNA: TGTGCCAGCAGCTTAGATCGGGGGAGCCCCTACAATGAGCAGTTCTTC. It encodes CASSLDRGSPYNEQFF.

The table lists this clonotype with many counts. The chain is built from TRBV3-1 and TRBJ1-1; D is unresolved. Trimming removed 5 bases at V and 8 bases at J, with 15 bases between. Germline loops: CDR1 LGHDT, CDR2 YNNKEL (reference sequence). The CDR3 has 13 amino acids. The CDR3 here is CASSSTSYLEAFF. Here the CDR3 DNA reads TGTGCCAGCAGCTCCACCTCTTACCTCGAAGCTTTCTTT.

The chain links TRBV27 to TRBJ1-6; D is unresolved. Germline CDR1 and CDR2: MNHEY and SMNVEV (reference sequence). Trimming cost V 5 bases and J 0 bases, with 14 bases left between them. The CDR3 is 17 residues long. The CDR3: CASSGETTGSYNSPLHF. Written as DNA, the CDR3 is TGTGCCAGCAGTGGTGAGACCACGGGCTCCTATAATTCACCCCTCCACTTT.

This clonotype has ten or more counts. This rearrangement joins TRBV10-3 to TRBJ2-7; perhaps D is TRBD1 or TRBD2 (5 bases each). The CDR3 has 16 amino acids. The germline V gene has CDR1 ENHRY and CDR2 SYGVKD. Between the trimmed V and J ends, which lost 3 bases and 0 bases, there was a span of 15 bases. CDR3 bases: TGTGCCATCAGTGAACCCCGGAGAGGGGCCTCCTACGAGCAGTACTTC. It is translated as CAISEPRRGASYEQYF.

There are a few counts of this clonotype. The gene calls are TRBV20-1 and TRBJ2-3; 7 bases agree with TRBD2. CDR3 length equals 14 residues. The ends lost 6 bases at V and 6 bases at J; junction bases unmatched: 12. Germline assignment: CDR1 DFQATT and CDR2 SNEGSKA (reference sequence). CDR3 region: CSARGSSWEDTQYF. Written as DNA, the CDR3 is TGCAGTGCCCGCGGGAGTTCTTGGGAGGATACGCAGTATTTT.

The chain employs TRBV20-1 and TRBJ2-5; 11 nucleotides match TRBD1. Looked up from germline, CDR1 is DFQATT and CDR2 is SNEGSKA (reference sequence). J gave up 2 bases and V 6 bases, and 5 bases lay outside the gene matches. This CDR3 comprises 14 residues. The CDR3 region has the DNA TGCAGTGCACCGGGACAGGGGGGACAAGAGACCCAGTACTTC. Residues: CSAPGQGGQETQYF.